These 13 T cell receptor beta chains were sequenced from one sample in a study of blood T cell repertoires in COVID-19. The protocol was immunoSEQ multiplex PCR, while the TCRdb copy is restricted to in-frame clones and leaves out a portion. This table has approximately 170,000 clones, around 84% appearing once. The specimen sequenced was PBMCs or T cells enriched from blood (not recorded which). Source of these receptors: a woman between 45 and 65 years old who had recovered from COVID-19.

This clone was observed a few times. This chain connects TRBV28 to TRBJ2-3; D is ambiguous. The germline CDR1 and CDR2 sequences are MDHEN and SYDVKM. Trimming took off 3 bases at V and 1 base at J, with 8 bases between the two ends. This CDR3 comprises 14 residues. The CDR3: CASSFLSGTDTQYF. In DNA form, the CDR3 reads TGTGCCAGCAGTTTTTTGTCAGGCACAGATACGCAGTATTTT. Full variable domain (missing parts from reference TRBV28 and TRBJ2-3): DVKVTQSSRYLVKRTGEKVFLECVQDMDHENMFWYRQDPGLGLRLIYFSYDVKMKEKGDIPEGYSVSREKKERFSLILESASTNQTSMYLCASSFLSGTDTQYFGPGTRLTVL.

The chain links TRBV18 to TRBJ1-1, with D unclear. The V end was cut by 2 bases, the J end by 1 base, with 11 bases between. The CDR3 length is 15 residues. Germline assignment: CDR1 KGHSH and CDR2 LQKENI. Here the CDR3 reads CASSPEVGGNTEAFF. In DNA, the CDR3 is TGTGCCAGCTCACCAGAAGTCGGCGGGAACACTGAAGCTTTCTTT.

The chain recombines TRBV5-1 with TRBJ2-1; D remains unclear. The germline V gene encodes CDR1 SGHRS and CDR2 YFSETQ. The CDR3 consists of 14 residues. Trimming pared 3 bases from V and 8 bases from J, leaving 15 bases between. CDR3 in amino acids: CASSSRSSADEQFF. The CDR3 DNA follows: TGCGCCAGCAGCTCACGGTCCAGCGCGGATGAGCAGTTCTTC.

The rearrangement joins TRBV2 to TRBJ2-5; D is unresolved. Germline CDR1 SNHLY, CDR2 FYNNEI. The V and J ends lost 2 bases and 7 bases respectively, with 8 bases between them. The CDR3 has 12 residues. Here the CDR3 reads CASSELERTQYF. DNA for the CDR3: TGTGCCAGCAGTGAACTAGAAAGGACCCAGTACTTC. Combining the CDR3 with reference TRBV2 and TRBJ2-5 gives the whole variable domain EPEVTQTPSHQVTQMGQEVILRCVPISNHLYFYWYRQILGQKVEFLVSFYNNEISEKSEIFDDQFSVERPDGSNFTLKIRSTKLEDSAMYFCASSELERTQYFGPGTRLLVL.

The gene calls are TRBV19 and TRBJ1-2; a weak D match, TRBD1 (5 bases). Per germline, CDR1 LNHDA and CDR2 SQIVND (reference sequence). Trimming removed 3 bases from V and 8 bases from J, with 10 bases in between. The CDR3 is 12 residues long. This CDR3 is CASSIQGGGYTF. DNA for the CDR3: TGTGCCAGTAGTATTCAGGGCGGCGGCTACACCTTC.

The rearrangement joins TRBV9 to TRBJ1-5; D remains unclear. This CDR3 is 13 amino acids long. The germline CDR1 and CDR2 sequences are SGDLS and YYNGEE. The V end lost 0 bases, the J end lost 8 bases, and 9 bases lay between the germline ends. CDR3 nucleotides: TGTGCCAGCAGCGTAGCTCCTAGTGAGCCCCAGCATTTT. This translates into CASSVAPSEPQHF.

This clone appeared once. The chain is built from TRBV7-9 and TRBJ2-3, with TRBD1 matching over 7 bases. This CDR3 is 15 amino acids long. Looked up from germline, CDR1 is SEHNR and CDR2 is FQNEAQ (reference sequence). The junction had 3 bases not matched to a gene; V was cut back by 3 bases and J by 0 bases. The CDR3 sequence: CASSLGQISTDTQYF. Written as DNA, the CDR3 is TGTGCCAGCAGCTTGGGACAGATAAGCACAGATACGCAGTATTTT.

A remark on this clone: Within the sample, other DNA sequences also encode this same CDR3. The V call is TRBV19, the J call TRBJ1-5, with unresolved D. This CDR3 contains 14 residues. The V end lost 2 bases, the J end lost 3 bases, and 8 bases lay between the germline ends. Per the germline V gene, CDR1 is LNHDA and CDR2 is SQIVND (reference sequence). CDR3 amino acids: CASSIFGVNQPQHF. The CDR3 DNA follows: TGTGCCAGTAGTATATTCGGAGTCAATCAGCCCCAGCATTTT.

The gene calls are TRBV4-3 and TRBJ2-7; 7 bases match TRBD2. The CDR3 length is 16 residues. Germline CDR1 is LGHNA and CDR2 is YSLEER. Trimming took 0 bases from V and 3 from J; bases not matched to a gene: 8. CDR3: CASSQDLSSGYYEQYF. The CDR3 DNA sequence: TGCGCCAGCAGCCAAGATCTGTCTAGCGGCTACTACGAGCAGTACTTC.

For the CDR3, the DNA is TGTGCCAGCACCCTGGGGCTGAACAATGAGCAGTTCTTC. This gives the protein CASTLGLNNEQFF. This sequence joins TRBV7-2 and TRBJ2-1; tentatively, D is TRBD1 (5 bases). Germline values: CDR1 SGHTA, CDR2 FQGNSA. The V and J ends lost 7 bases and 5 bases respectively, with 12 bases between them. The CDR3 has 13 amino acids.

The V call is TRBV6-5, the J call TRBJ1-4; 7 bases agree with TRBD1. CDR1 and CDR2 (germline): MNHEY, SVGAGI. This CDR3 contains 13 residues. Losses at the gene ends were 8 bases for V and 3 bases for J; bases not matched to a gene: 3. CDR3: CASLDRANEKLFF. The CDR3 bases are TGTGCCAGCCTAGACAGGGCTAATGAAAAACTGTTTTTT.

The gene calls are TRBV6-5 and TRBJ1-5; 7 bases are shared with TRBD1. J was trimmed by 0 bases and V by 7 bases; bases with no gene match: 6. Germline CDR1 and CDR2: MNHEY and SVGAGI. The CDR3 contains 15 residues. CDR3 DNA: TGTGCCAGCACCCCGACAGGGTTTAGCAATCAGCCCCAGCATTTT. It translates to CASTPTGFSNQPQHF.

This chain uses TRBV3-1 (or the pseudogene TRBV3-2) with TRBJ2-7; D possibly corresponds to TRBD2 (5 bases). Germline V gives CDR1 LGHDT, CDR2 YNNKEL (reference sequence). Trimming removed 4 bases from V and 5 bases from J, with 15 bases in between. The CDR3 covers 14 residues. For the CDR3, the DNA is TGTGCCAGCAGCCCCGGTATGGGGAGCAACGAGCAGTACTTC. Translated, it gives CASSPGMGSNEQYF.